The source of this T cell receptor beta chain is a study of memory CD4+ T cells and cytomegalovirus serostatus. Study-level background: Donors were healthy Belgian adults, several CMV seropositive and 20 to 30 seronegative. Study-wide findings and caveats: Of about 150 reported CMV TCRbeta sequences, roughly 67 were found in memory CD4+ repertoires. Suggested: most of the CMV-linked TCR signature lies in CD4+ memory cells.

The sort gate was single viable CD3+CD4+CD8-CD45RO+ cells for memory CD4+ T cells. Source study methods: Out-of-frame sequences were removed, leaving 2 million or so distinct TCRbeta sequences. Sequencing was performed with immunoSEQ multiplex PCR; in TCRdb, only in-frame clones are kept and a portion is missing. Clone size and V and J calls were adopted from that table, with D and trimming inferred from the DNA. This sample has about 56,000 clones, with about 80% found just once. In its sample, this clone was seen once. Antigen: not known. Sequencing was carried out using memory CD4+ T cells from blood. The clonotype originates from an adult in good health and CMV-seropositive.

CDR3 nucleotide sequence: TGTGCCATCCGTCTGCGGGCTAGCACAGATACGCAGTATTTT. It is translated as CAIRLRASTDTQYF. V usage is TRBV6-6 and J usage is TRBJ2-3; TRBD2 might be the D (5 bases). The V end was cut by 10 bases, the J end by 0 bases, with 14 bases between. CDR1 and CDR2 from the germline V gene are MNHNY and SVGAGI (reference sequence). The CDR3 covers 14 residues.